One and the same sample provided the 8 T cell receptor beta chains below, sequenced in a study of CD8 T cells in ankylosing spondylitis. MiXCR, applied by TCRdb to the 5' RACE reads, yields one record per CDR3 protein. The sample has about 160,000 distinct CDR3 sequences, about a sixth seen once. Sequenced: blood, either unsorted or a sorted T cell fraction (not recorded which). Receptor source: a male donor with ankylosing spondylitis or in good health (not recorded which).

This rearrangement joins TRBV27 to TRBJ1-1; the D gene is possibly TRBD1 (5 bases). The germline V gene encodes CDR1 MNHEY and CDR2 SMNVEV (reference sequence). The CDR3 has 15 amino acids. V lost 0 bases to trimming and J lost 1 base, with 9 bases between them. The CDR3 coding sequence is TGTGCCAGCAGTTTATCGTTGGGGACGAACACTGAAGCTTTCTTT. It yields the protein CASSLSLGTNTEAFF.

The J gene is TRBJ2-7, the V gene TRBV29-1; D may be TRBD2 (6 bases). V was clipped by 3 bases and J by 6 bases, with 6 bases between them. The CDR3 has 10 residues. Germline values: CDR1 SQVTM, CDR2 ANQGSEA. CDR3 region: CSVEEGEQYF. For the CDR3, the DNA is TGCAGCGTTGAGGAGGGCGAGCAGTACTTC.

The table lists this clonotype with many counts. This chain links TRBV20-1 with TRBJ2-5, with 7 bases matching TRBD2. This CDR3 has 15 residues. Germline-derived CDR1 and CDR2 are DFQATT and SNEGSKA (reference sequence). V lost 0 bases, J lost 3 bases, and 7 bases stayed unmatched. CDR3 sequence (DNA): TGCAGTGCTAGAGATCTCCCCAGCGGGGAAGAGACCCAGTACTTC. It specifies CSARDLPSGEETQYF.

This clonotype was counted ten times or more. CDR3 DNA sequence: TGTGCCACCAGTGAGGCCGGGACTAGCCATACGCAGTATTTT. It is translated as CATSEAGTSHTQYF. This chain connects TRBV24-1 to TRBJ2-3, with 9 positions matching TRBD2. V lost 4 bases to trimming and J lost 7 bases; unmatched junction nucleotides: 5. Germline V gives CDR1 KGHDR, CDR2 SFDVKD. This CDR3 region has 14 residues.

J is TRBJ2-1 and V is TRBV29-1; possible D gene TRBD1, 5 bases. The CDR3 runs 10 residues. Trimming took 8 bases from V and 8 from J, leaving 10 bases between them. Germline V lookup: CDR1 SQVTM, CDR2 ANQGSEA. CDR3 amino acids: CSWGDHEQFF. In DNA, the CDR3 is TGCAGCTGGGGCGACCATGAGCAGTTCTTC.

This clonotype has a count of ten or more. This chain's CDR3 is CASNSGLSNTEAFF. In nucleotides, the CDR3 is TGTGCCAGCAACTCGGGACTGTCGAACACTGAAGCTTTCTTT. The chain recombines TRBV7-2 with TRBJ1-1, with D possibly matching TRBD1 (5 bases). The germline CDR1 and CDR2 sequences are SGHTA and FQGNSA. The CDR3 runs to 14 residues. The V end lost 7 bases, the J end lost 1 base, and 13 bases lay between the germline ends.

This chain joins TRBV28 and TRBJ1-3; a weak D match, TRBD1 (6 bases). This CDR3 comprises 17 residues. Trimming took off 3 bases at V and 2 bases at J, with 17 bases between the two ends. Germline V gene data show CDR1 as MDHEN and CDR2 as SYDVKM. The DNA for the CDR3 is TGTGCCAGCAGTTTCCGCCTGCCAGGGACAACTGGAAACACCATATATTTT. It is translated as CASSFRLPGTTGNTIYF. The variable domain in full, with the rest retrieved from reference TRBV28 and TRBJ1-3, is DVKVTQSSRYLVKRTGEKVFLECVQDMDHENMFWYRQDPGLGLRLIYFSYDVKMKEKGDIPEGYSVSREKKERFSLILESASTNQTSMYLCASSFRLPGTTGNTIYFGEGSWLTVV.

This clonotype was observed a handful of times. The CDR3 reads CASSPTGGHNEQFF. The CDR3 DNA reads TGTGCCAGCAGTCCGACGGGAGGGCATAATGAGCAGTTCTTC. The V call is TRBV12-3 or TRBV12-4, the J call TRBJ2-1; TRBD2 matches at 8 bases. V trimming: 5 bases; J trimming: 7 bases; junction bases outside the gene matches: 7. CDR3 length equals 14 residues.